The 25 T cell receptor beta chains reported below all come from one sample, sequenced in a study of OX40 agonist ivuxolimab in advanced cancers. Only in-frame clones appear in the TCRdb table, and some are missing; sequencing was by immunoSEQ multiplex PCR. The sample includes roughly 60,000 clones, around 83% of them seen just once. The sample consisted of CD4+ or CD8+ T cells sorted from blood, taken in a trial of the OX40 agonist ivuxolimab. All receptors come from an adult with an advanced solid tumor such as melanoma, head and neck, liver or kidney cancer.

This sequence joins TRBV9 and TRBJ2-2; 7 bases map to TRBD1. The germline gives CDR1 SGDLS, CDR2 YYNGEE. The CDR3 loop spans 15 amino acids. Trimming cost V 2 bases and J 0 bases; bases outside gene matches: 1. CDR3 in amino acids: CASSVDRPNTGELFF. Written as DNA, the CDR3 is TGTGCCAGCAGCGTGGACAGGCCGAACACCGGGGAGCTGTTTTTT. The full variable domain, with the rest looked up from reference TRBV9 and TRBJ2-2, is DSGVTQTPKHLITATGQRVTLRCSPRSGDLSVYWYQQSLDQGLQFLIQYYNGEERAKGNILERFSAQQFPDLHSELNLSSLELGDSALYFCASSVDRPNTGELFFGEGSRLTVL.

The chain links TRBV7-2 to TRBJ2-7, with TRBD2 matching over 11 bases. Trimming removed 4 bases from V and 4 bases from J; junction bases left unmatched: 6. Germline V gene data show CDR1 as SGHTA and CDR2 as FQGNSA. There are 15 residues in the CDR3. CDR3 nucleotides: TGTGCCAGCAGCTGGGACGGACTAGCGGGTTACGAGCAGTACTTC. It codes for CASSWDGLAGYEQYF.

This clone has more than one count but fewer than ten. The V call is TRBV5-1, the J call TRBJ1-2; D gene ambiguous. CDR3 length: 14 amino acids. V shed 0 bases and J shed 4 bases, with 10 bases lying between them. CDR1 SGHRS and CDR2 YFSETQ come from the germline V gene. The CDR3 DNA follows: TGCGCCAGCAGCTTGGACGGCAGCCTCTATGGCTACACCTTC. As protein: CASSLDGSLYGYTF.

This clone has just one count. The rearrangement uses TRBV6-5 and TRBJ1-1, with D hard to call. Looked up from germline, CDR1 is MNHEY and CDR2 is SVGAGI. The CDR3 consists of 11 residues. V shed 6 bases and J shed 9 bases, with 11 bases lying between them. The CDR3 loop is CASRSVRQAFF. In DNA, the CDR3 is TGTGCCAGCAGGAGTGTTCGGCAAGCTTTCTTT.

This clone has a handful of counts. This rearrangement joins TRBV18 to TRBJ2-3; D is uncertain. The CDR3 is 14 amino acids. V lost 6 bases to trimming and J lost 2 bases, with 12 bases between them. The V gene's germline CDR1 is KGHSH and CDR2 LQKENI. The CDR3 sequence: CASSSARHTDTQYF. CDR3 in DNA: TGTGCCAGCTCCTCAGCACGGCACACAGATACGCAGTATTTT.

This chain connects TRBV7-8 to TRBJ1-1; D gene ambiguous. Trimming removed 4 bases from V and 4 bases from J, with 16 bases in between. Germline values: CDR1 SGHVS, CDR2 FQNEAQ. The CDR3 contains 15 residues. CDR3 loop: CASSSRRSPGTEAFF. The CDR3 DNA reads TGTGCCAGCAGCTCGCGTAGGTCCCCGGGCACTGAAGCTTTCTTT.

This chain joins TRBV9 and TRBJ1-1; the match to TRBD1 covers 10 bases. V was pared by 3 bases and J by 4 bases, with 0 bases of the junction left unmatched. Germline V CDR1 and CDR2: SGDLS, YYNGEE. The CDR3 runs to 13 residues. The CDR3 coding sequence is TGTGCCAGCAGCGGGACAGGGGGCACTGAAGCTTTCTTT. Translated: CASSGTGGTEAFF.

The chain joins TRBV18 to TRBJ2-1, with D perhaps matching TRBD1 or TRBD2 (5 bases each). The CDR3 consists of 14 residues. Germline CDR1 reads KGHSH; CDR2 reads LQKENI. V was clipped by 8 bases and J by 9 bases, with 20 bases between them. CDR3 DNA sequence: TGTGCCAGCCACCGGGACGGAGTTTCCATTGAGCAGTTCTTC. It yields the protein CASHRDGVSIEQFF.

This clone was recorded a few times. The chain links TRBV6-5 to TRBJ2-3; no clear D. Per the germline V gene, CDR1 is MNHEY and CDR2 is SVGAGI. The CDR3 sequence is 12 residues long. The V and J ends lost 4 bases and 8 bases respectively, with 10 bases between them. CDR3 sequence (DNA): TGTGCCAGCAGTTCCCCCCTAGGTACGCAGTATTTT. Translated, it gives CASSSPLGTQYF.

The chain employs TRBV29-1 and TRBJ2-7, with 7 bases identical to TRBD1. This CDR3 has 13 residues. Germline V gene lookup returns CDR1 SQVTM and CDR2 ANQGSEA. With 7 bases clipped from V and 2 bases from J, the junction kept 8 bases outside the gene matches. Here the CDR3 reads CSGPQGPTYEQYF. DNA for the CDR3: TGCAGCGGGCCACAGGGGCCCACCTACGAGCAGTACTTC.

The chain uses TRBV10-3 and TRBJ1-5; 9 positions agree with TRBD1. Per germline, CDR1 ENHRY and CDR2 SYGVKD. With 4 bases clipped from V and 5 bases from J, the junction kept 3 bases outside the gene matches. The CDR3 covers 14 residues. This CDR3 reads CAISGQGGDQPQHF. The CDR3 nucleotides are TGTGCCATCAGTGGACAGGGGGGCGATCAGCCCCAGCATTTT.

CDR3 amino acids: CATSREEWEPNEKLFF. For the CDR3, the DNA is TGTGCCACCAGCAGAGAGGAATGGGAGCCCAATGAAAAACTGTTTTTT. This chain connects TRBV15 to TRBJ1-4; D unresolved. The CDR3 is 16 amino acids. Germline loops: CDR1 LNHNV, CDR2 YYDKDF (reference sequence). V shed 0 bases and J shed 5 bases, with 13 bases lying between them.

This chain uses TRBV10-3 with TRBJ2-3; the D is unclear. Deletions cut 4 bases from V and 7 bases from J, with 6 bases between. Germline CDR1 is ENHRY and CDR2 is SYGVKD. This CDR3 spans 11 amino acids. CDR3 loop: CAISAGNTQYF. The CDR3 DNA follows: TGTGCCATCAGTGCTGGGAATACGCAGTATTTT.

V usage is TRBV6-5 and J usage is TRBJ2-3; TRBD1 matches 8 bases. The CDR3 is 13 residues long. Looked up from germline, CDR1 is MNHEY and CDR2 is SVGAGI. With 6 bases clipped from V and 4 bases from J, the junction kept 3 bases outside the gene matches. The CDR3 region is CASRGQGPDTQYF. CDR3 bases: TGTGCCAGCAGAGGACAGGGACCAGATACGCAGTATTTT.

The chain joins TRBV6-5 to TRBJ2-1; D assignment may be TRBD1 or TRBD2 (5 bases each). The CDR3 is 13 amino acids. Germline V gene sequence: CDR1 MNHEY, CDR2 SVGAGI. V was pared by 6 bases and J by 13 bases, with 19 bases between. The CDR3 spells CASSPTLQGAQFF. In DNA, the CDR3 is TGTGCCAGCAGCCCCACCCTCCAGGGAGCACAGTTCTTC.

The J gene is TRBJ2-5, the V gene TRBV2; 8 bases map to TRBD1. This CDR3 region has 14 residues. The junction had 5 bases not matched to a gene; V was cut back by 7 bases and J by 1 base. The germline CDR1 and CDR2 sequences are SNHLY and FYNNEI. As DNA, the CDR3 is TGTGCCAGCATCCAGGACAGGGTCCAAGAGACCCAGTACTTC. This encodes CASIQDRVQETQYF.

The chain uses TRBV6-1 and TRBJ1-2; D call uncertain. Trimming pared 0 bases from V and 4 bases from J, leaving 15 bases between. The CDR3 has 16 residues. Germline values: CDR1 MNHNS, CDR2 SASEGT. CDR3 in amino acids: CASSEAPFDKPYGYTF. The CDR3 coding sequence is TGTGCCAGCAGTGAAGCCCCGTTCGACAAGCCCTATGGCTACACCTTC.

V usage is TRBV30 and J usage is TRBJ2-2; TRBD2 agrees at 9 bases. Germline values: CDR1 GTSNPN, CDR2 SVGIG (reference sequence). Losses at the gene ends were 3 bases for V and 3 bases for J; bases not matched to a gene: 5. The length of the CDR3 is 15 residues. CDR3 amino acids: CAWSRGLADTGELFF. The CDR3 bases are TGTGCCTGGAGCCGGGGACTAGCAGACACCGGGGAGCTGTTTTTT.

V usage is TRBV5-1 and J usage is TRBJ2-1, with TRBD2 matching over 12 bases. This CDR3 contains 17 residues. V trimming: 1 base; J trimming: 8 bases; junction bases outside the gene matches: 10. Germline CDR1 SGHRS, CDR2 YFSETQ. The CDR3 loop reads CASSLSASGGAVDEQFF. The CDR3 DNA is TGCGCCAGCAGCTTGTCGGCTAGCGGGGGGGCAGTCGATGAGCAGTTCTTC.

The rearrangement uses TRBV30 and TRBJ2-2; D unclear. Germline-derived CDR1 and CDR2 are GTSNPN and SVGIG (reference sequence). Trimming took off 1 base at V and 10 bases at J, with 7 bases between the two ends. The CDR3 covers 11 residues. The CDR3 protein is CAWSALSELFF. The CDR3 coding sequence is TGTGCCTGGAGTGCCTTATCGGAGCTGTTTTTT. The entire variable domain, with the rest obtained from reference TRBV30 and TRBJ2-2, is as follows: SQTIHQWPATLVQPVGSPLSLECTVEGTSNPNLYWYRQAAGRGLQLLFYSVGIGQISSEVPQNLSASRPQDRQFILSSKKLLLSDSGFYLCAWSALSELFFGEGSRLTVL.

By sample fraction, this clone is medium-sized. V gene TRBV10-3 combines with J gene TRBJ1-5; D perhaps matches TRBD1 (6 bases). Germline CDR1 and CDR2: ENHRY and SYGVKD. V lost 7 bases to trimming and J lost 6 bases, with 16 bases between them. This CDR3 spans 14 amino acids. CDR3 loop: CAIKSAGAGQPQHF. CDR3 coding DNA: TGTGCCATCAAATCAGCAGGGGCCGGTCAGCCCCAGCATTTT.

V gene TRBV19 combines with J gene TRBJ1-5; D is possibly TRBD1 (5 bases). The CDR3 has 15 amino acids. The V and J ends lost 3 bases and 5 bases respectively, with 14 bases between them. Germline V gene lookup returns CDR1 LNHDA and CDR2 SQIVND (reference sequence). The CDR3 protein is CASSMLRGWDQPQHF. The CDR3 nucleotides read TGTGCCAGTAGTATGCTGAGGGGCTGGGATCAGCCCCAGCATTTT. The full variable domain, with the rest looked up from reference TRBV19 and TRBJ1-5, is DGGITQSPKYLFRKEGQNVTLSCEQNLNHDAMYWYRQDPGQGLRLIYYSQIVNDFQKGDIAEGYSVSREKKESFPLTVTSAQKNPTAFYLCASSMLRGWDQPQHFGDGTRLSIL.

This clone was detected once. This sequence joins TRBV25-1 and TRBJ2-2; TRBD2 is a possible D gene (5 bases). The V gene's germline CDR1 is MGHDK and CDR2 SYGVNS. V gave up 6 bases and J gave up 1 base, with 6 bases separating them. The CDR3 is 13 amino acids. The CDR3 loop reads CASSRENTGELFF. The CDR3 DNA reads TGTGCCAGCAGCCGGGAGAACACCGGGGAGCTGTTTTTT. The whole variable domain, filled in from reference TRBV25-1 and TRBJ2-2, reads EADIYQTPRYLVIGTGKKITLECSQTMGHDKMYWYQQDPGMELHLIHYSYGVNSTEKGDLSSESTVSRIRTEHFPLTLESARPSHTSQYLCASSRENTGELFFGEGSRLTVL.

V is TRBV5-1 and J is TRBJ1-2; D is undetermined. CDR3 length: 15 residues. With 0 bases removed from V and 8 bases from J, the gap between germline ends came to 17 bases. Looked up from germline, CDR1 is SGHRS and CDR2 is YFSETQ. The DNA for the CDR3 is TGCGCCAGCAGCTTGGAATTGACGGTGCCGCGAGGCTACACCTTC. Amino acid sequence: CASSLELTVPRGYTF.

V gene TRBV5-1 combines with J gene TRBJ1-1; 8 bases match TRBD1. The length of the CDR3 is 13 residues. From germline, CDR1 is SGHRS and CDR2 YFSETQ. The trim removed 5 bases at V and 6 bases at J, leaving 6 bases unmatched. In DNA, the CDR3 is TGCGCCAGCAGACTGCAGGGGGCTTCTGAAGCTTTCTTT. Residues: CASRLQGASEAFF.